A single sample gave rise to the 5 T cell receptor beta chains below, sequenced in a study of blood T cell repertoires in COVID-19. Only in-frame clones appear in the TCRdb table, and some are missing; sequencing was by immunoSEQ multiplex PCR. Here the sample spans fewer than 450,000 clones, over 75% being singletons. Sequencing input: PBMCs or T cells enriched from blood (not recorded which). These receptor sequences come from a woman aged 25 to 45 who had recovered from COVID-19.

This clone was picked up one time. V is TRBV6-5 and J is TRBJ1-2; 7 positions match TRBD1. CDR1 and CDR2 from the germline V gene are MNHEY and SVGAGI. Unmatched junction bases numbered 8, after V lost 6 bases and J lost 4 bases. The CDR3 is made up of 14 amino acids. CDR3 residues: CASRSWDSIYGYTF. CDR3 sequence (DNA): TGTGCCAGCAGGTCTTGGGACAGCATCTATGGCTACACCTTC.

The chain combines TRBV19 with TRBJ2-7, with D tentatively TRBD2 (5 bases). CDR3 length equals 15 residues. Germline lookup yields CDR1 LNHDA and CDR2 SQIVND (reference sequence). Trimming removed 5 bases at V and 2 bases at J, with 16 bases between. This CDR3 is CASSAREQFPYEQYF. The CDR3 nucleotides read TGTGCCAGTAGTGCCCGGGAACAATTCCCCTACGAGCAGTACTTC.

Of note for this clone: The same CDR3 also results from other DNA sequences found in this sample. The chain employs TRBV20-1 and TRBJ2-2; tentative D call: TRBD2 (5 bases). V was shortened by 3 bases and J by 5 bases, with 7 bases between the two germline ends. From germline, CDR1 is DFQATT and CDR2 SNEGSKA (reference sequence). The CDR3 runs to 12 residues. CDR3 in amino acids: CSASSGTGELFF. CDR3 nucleotide sequence: TGCAGTGCTAGTTCGGGAACCGGGGAGCTGTTTTTT.

The chain has TRBV7-9 and TRBJ2-1; D is undetermined. The CDR3 length is 12 residues. With 1 base removed from V and 12 bases from J, the gap between germline ends came to 10 bases. Germline V gene sequence: CDR1 SEHNR, CDR2 FQNEAQ (reference sequence). Here the CDR3 reads CASSLGADRQFF. The CDR3 DNA reads as TGTGCCAGCAGCTTAGGTGCGGATCGGCAGTTCTTC.

CDR3 in DNA: TGTGCCAGCAGCTCCCGACAGGGGGCAAACTATGGCTACACCTTC. Its protein product is CASSSRQGANYGYTF. J is TRBJ1-2 and V is TRBV7-6; 10 bases map to TRBD1. CDR3 length: 15 residues. The germline gives CDR1 SGHVS, CDR2 FNYEAQ. J lost 2 bases, V lost 4 bases, and 4 bases had no gene match.